A selection of T cell receptor beta chains follows, all from one sample in a study of OX40 agonist ivuxolimab in advanced cancers. Data came from immunoSEQ multiplex PCR; TCRdb stores just in-frame clones and leaves some out. This sample has 45,000 to 60,000 clones; just under 90% occur once, and the top ten carry around a tenth. Here the sequenced sample was CD4+ or CD8+ T cells sorted from blood, taken in a trial of the OX40 agonist ivuxolimab. The receptors stem from an adult with an advanced solid tumor such as melanoma, head and neck, liver or kidney cancer. Each CDR3 is given with its conserved first and last residue. D genes are given only for firm matches. Some rows mark clone size as missing; the rest say once, few, many or name a class of expanded clone.

size	V	D	J	CDR3	DNA
NA	TRBV7-6	NA	TRBJ1-1	CASSHQGNTEAFF	TGTGCCAGCAGTCACCAGGGGAACACTGAAGCTTTCTTT
NA	TRBV7-2	NA	TRBJ1-1	CASSLARVTSVEAFF	TGTGCCAGCAGCTTAGCGAGAGTGACGAGTGTTGAAGCTTTCTTT
once	TRBV6-6	NA	TRBJ2-7	CASRATYEQYF	TGTGCCAGCAGAGCGACTTACGAGCAGTACTTC
once	TRBV19	NA	TRBJ1-2	CASSVLSGHIYGYTF	TGTGCCAGTAGTGTGCTATCCGGACACATCTATGGCTACACCTTC
NA	TRBV13	NA	TRBJ1-5	CASSPRGTNQPQHF	TGTGCCAGCAGCCCCCGGGGAACCAATCAGCCCCAGCATTTT
NA	TRBV28	NA	TRBJ1-3	CASSLLIWGTGNTIYF	TGTGCCAGCAGTTTATTAATCTGGGGGACTGGAAACACCATATATTTT
NA	TRBV6-5	NA	TRBJ1-2	CASSYGGTNYGYTF	TGTGCCAGCAGTTACGGAGGCACTAACTATGGCTACACCTTC
NA	TRBV7-9	NA	TRBJ1-5	CASSLEQGNQPQHF	TGTGCCAGCAGCTTAGAGCAGGGCAATCAGCCCCAGCATTTT
once	TRBV4-1	NA	TRBJ1-5	CASSDSDSNQPQHF	TGCGCCAGCAGCGACAGCGATAGCAATCAGCCCCAGCATTTT
once	TRBV2	TRBD2	TRBJ2-3	CARQAGATDTQYF	TGTGCCAGACAAGCGGGGGCCACAGATACGCAGTATTTT
NA	TRBV7-3	NA	TRBJ2-5	CASSLTAFGETQYF	TGTGCCAGCAGCTTAACGGCTTTTGGAGAGACCCAGTACTTC
medium-sized	TRBV7-9	TRBD1	TRBJ1-1	CASSLVGTGDMGAFF	TGTGCCAGCAGCTTAGTGGGGACAGGGGACATGGGAGCTTTCTTT
NA	TRBV27	NA	TRBJ2-7	CASSLLQFHEQYF	TGTGCCAGCAGTCTTCTACAGTTTCACGAGCAGTACTTC